This entry lists 14 T cell receptor beta chains sequenced from one sample in a study of T cell responses to AZD1222 COVID-19 vaccine. Clones were read by immunoSEQ multiplex PCR, and TCRdb kept only the in-frame ones, dropping some. The table shows about 97,000 clones, with more than 85% occurring only once. This specimen was peripheral blood, taken on day 0 of AZD1222 vaccination. Receptors were obtained from an adult in good health.

This clone was recorded only once. The gene calls are TRBV2 and TRBJ2-7; D gene ambiguous. V lost 3 bases and J lost 0, with 9 bases in between. Germline V lookup: CDR1 SNHLY, CDR2 FYNNEI. The CDR3 runs to 14 residues. The CDR3 sequence is CASSDFVISYEQYF. The CDR3 coding sequence is TGTGCCAGCAGTGATTTTGTGATCTCCTACGAGCAGTACTTC.

This clone was counted a single time. This chain connects TRBV6-6 to TRBJ1-2; 7 nucleotides match TRBD1. CDR1 MNHNY and CDR2 SVGAGI come from the germline V gene (reference sequence). The CDR3 extends over 14 amino acids. J gave up 6 bases and V 5 bases, and 9 bases lay outside the gene matches. For the CDR3, the DNA is TGTGCCAGCAGTCTCAAGGGGACAGCACATGGCTACACCTTC. Protein: CASSLKGTAHGYTF.

This clone was seen a single time. The chain carries TRBV5-5 and TRBJ2-5; D may be TRBD1 (6 bases). Trimming cost V 0 bases and J 5 bases, with 14 bases left between them. Looked up from germline, CDR1 is SGHKS and CDR2 is YYEKEE (reference sequence). The length of the CDR3 is 15 residues. The CDR3: CASSLGLGAGETQYF. The CDR3 DNA follows: TGTGCCAGCAGCTTGGGACTGGGGGCAGGGGAGACCCAGTACTTC.

The count of this clone is one. This sequence joins TRBV28 and TRBJ1-6; 8 bases are a match to TRBD1. Trimming cost V 3 bases and J 0 bases; bases outside gene matches: 10. The germline V gene has CDR1 MDHEN and CDR2 SYDVKM. CDR3 length equals 19 residues. Here the CDR3 reads CASSLQLGTGRSYNSPLHF. CDR3 DNA sequence: TGTGCCAGCAGTTTGCAACTCGGGACAGGTCGCTCCTATAATTCACCCCTCCACTTT.

The rearrangement uses TRBV11-2 and TRBJ2-2; D remains unclear. The V and J ends lost 1 base and 2 bases respectively, with 5 bases between them. The CDR3 covers 14 residues. Germline V gene sequence: CDR1 SGHAT, CDR2 FQNNGV. The DNA for the CDR3 is TGTGCCAGCAGCTTAGGTGTCAACACCGGGGAGCTGTTTTTT. Its protein is CASSLGVNTGELFF. Based on the CDR3 plus reference TRBV11-2 and TRBJ2-2, the full variable domain is EAGVAQSPRYKIIEKRQSVAFWCNPISGHATLYWYQQILGQGPKLLIQFQNNGVVDDSQLPKDRFSAERLKGVDSTLKIQPAKLEDSAVYLCASSLGVNTGELFFGEGSRLTVL.

The chain employs TRBV7-2 and TRBJ2-7, with D perhaps matching TRBD2 (7 bases). There are 14 residues in the CDR3. Trimming took 5 bases from V and 2 from J, leaving 13 bases between them. Germline V gene data show CDR1 as SGHTA and CDR2 as FQGNSA. The CDR3 reads CASSQRDTPYEQYF. The CDR3 DNA reads as TGTGCCAGCAGCCAGCGGGACACCCCCTACGAGCAGTACTTC.

The chain combines TRBV14 with TRBJ1-2, with TRBD1 matching 9 bases. Trimming at V came to 3 bases and at J to 5 bases, leaving 7 bases not matched to a gene. CDR1 is SGHDN, CDR2 FVKESK, per germline. The CDR3 has 15 amino acids. CDR3 DNA sequence: TGTGCCAGCAGCCAGCGTCCGGGACAGGGATATGGCTACACCTTC. It translates to CASSQRPGQGYGYTF. The entire variable domain, with the rest obtained from reference TRBV14 and TRBJ1-2, is as follows: EAGVTQFPSHSVIEKGQTVTLRCDPISGHDNLYWYRRVMGKEIKFLLHFVKESKQDESGMPNNRFLAERTGGTYSTLKVQPAELEDSGVYFCASSQRPGQGYGYTFGSGTRLTVV.

This rearrangement joins TRBV6-5 to TRBJ2-6; unclear D gene. V gave up 2 bases and J gave up 4 bases, with 9 bases separating them. The CDR3 has 15 amino acids. Germline V gives CDR1 MNHEY, CDR2 SVGAGI. Written as DNA, the CDR3 is TGTGCCAGCAGTTACGGCCTCGGGGGGGCCAACGTCCTGACTTTC. Residues: CASSYGLGGANVLTF.

V is TRBV19 and J is TRBJ2-5; the match to TRBD2 covers 7 bases. Losses at the gene ends were 1 base for V and 9 bases for J; bases not matched to a gene: 11. Germline V gives CDR1 LNHDA, CDR2 SQIVND (reference sequence). CDR3 size: 15 residues. DNA of the CDR3: TGTGCCAGTAGTATAGGGGCGGGAGTTACGGTGGCCCAGTACTTC. This encodes CASSIGAGVTVAQYF.

V usage is TRBV15 and J usage is TRBJ1-5, with 9 positions matching TRBD1. The germline V gene has CDR1 LNHNV and CDR2 YYDKDF (reference sequence). Germline trimming cut 1 base from V and 0 bases from J; bases unmatched to any gene: 1. The CDR3 sequence is 16 residues long. CDR3 coding DNA: TGTGCCACCAGCAGAGGGGACAGGGATAGCAATCAGCCCCAGCATTTT. This encodes CATSRGDRDSNQPQHF.

This chain links TRBV12-3 or TRBV12-4 with TRBJ2-7; 7 nucleotides line up with TRBD1. V lost 6 bases, J lost 1 base, and 0 bases stayed unmatched. The length of the CDR3 is 12 residues. CDR3 in amino acids: CASRGQSYEQYF. In nucleotides, the CDR3 is TGTGCCAGCAGGGGACAGTCCTACGAGCAGTACTTC.

The chain uses TRBV20-1 and TRBJ2-3; 8 positions agree with TRBD2. This CDR3 has 17 residues. V lost 3 bases and J lost 1; bases outside the gene matches: 12. Germline assignment: CDR1 DFQATT and CDR2 SNEGSKA (reference sequence). Here the CDR3 reads CSASPRGGRWGTDTQYF. DNA for the CDR3: TGCAGTGCTAGTCCCCGGGGGGGCCGGTGGGGCACAGATACGCAGTATTTT.

The rearrangement joins TRBV6-1 to TRBJ1-1; D is unclear. Germline V gene data show CDR1 as MNHNS and CDR2 as SASEGT. The CDR3 totals 14 residues. V was cut by 1 base and J by 1 base, with 7 bases left in between. Here the CDR3 DNA reads TGTGCCAGCAGTGAAGGCAGTCAGAACACTGAAGCTTTCTTT. Protein sequence: CASSEGSQNTEAFF.

The rearrangement joins TRBV20-1 to TRBJ2-7, with D unclear. The CDR3 is 12 residues long. V lost 3 bases to trimming and J lost 2 bases, with 8 bases between them. Germline V CDR1 and CDR2: DFQATT, SNEGSKA (reference sequence). The CDR3 sequence: CSASLETYEQYF. CDR3 in DNA: TGCAGTGCTAGTCTGGAGACCTACGAGCAGTACTTC.